Listed below are T cell receptor beta chains from one sample, sequenced in a study of blood T cell repertoires in COVID-19. TCRdb's table, derived via immunoSEQ multiplex PCR, lists solely in-frame clones and lacks some. The sample comprises 55,000 to 75,000 clones, about 74% of which are singletons, and roughly 21% rests with the top ten. Material for sequencing was peripheral blood. These receptors were taken from a human donor in a cohort sampled during active COVID-19. CDR3s include the opening cysteine and the closing phenylalanine or tryptophan. Fields, in order: clone size, V gene, J gene, D gene, CDR3 protein, CDR3 DNA. The D gene is left open where the match is weak. Clone size is stated in some rows and not others, as once, few, many or a class when expanded.

clone size: NA
V gene: TRBV30
J gene: TRBJ1-5
D gene: TRBD1
CDR3 protein: CAWSVGQENQPQHF
CDR3 DNA: TGTGCCTGGAGTGTAGGACAGGAGAATCAGCCCCAGCATTTT

clone size: NA
V gene: TRBV30
J gene: TRBJ1-4
D gene: NA
CDR3 protein: CAWTAGSEKLFF
CDR3 DNA: TGTGCCTGGACGGCAGGGTCTGAAAAACTGTTTTTT

clone size: NA
V gene: TRBV18
J gene: TRBJ2-1
D gene: TRBD2
CDR3 protein: CASSALAGVENEQFF
CDR3 DNA: TGTGCCAGCTCAGCACTAGCGGGGGTTGAAAATGAGCAGTTCTTC

clone size: few
V gene: TRBV6-5
J gene: TRBJ1-4
D gene: TRBD1
CDR3 protein: CASSSDRRGEKLFF
CDR3 DNA: TGTGCCAGCAGTTCGGACAGGCGGGGTGAAAAACTGTTTTTT

clone size: NA
V gene: TRBV29-1
J gene: TRBJ2-7
D gene: TRBD1
CDR3 protein: CSVEVQDRSSYEQYF
CDR3 DNA: TGCAGCGTTGAAGTACAGGACAGGAGCTCCTACGAGCAGTACTTC

clone size: NA
V gene: TRBV6-6
J gene: TRBJ1-4
D gene: NA
CDR3 protein: CASSYFAANEKLFF
CDR3 DNA: TGTGCCAGCAGTTACTTCGCAGCTAATGAAAAACTGTTTTTT

clone size: NA
V gene: TRBV7-2
J gene: TRBJ2-1
D gene: TRBD2
CDR3 protein: CASRALGLAHSEQFF
CDR3 DNA: TGTGCCAGCAGGGCCCTGGGACTAGCGCACTCTGAGCAGTTCTTC

clone size: NA
V gene: TRBV28
J gene: TRBJ2-5
D gene: TRBD2
CDR3 protein: CASSSMGLAWEKTQYF
CDR3 DNA: TGTGCCAGCAGTTCTATGGGACTAGCGTGGGAGAAGACCCAGTACTTC

clone size: NA
V gene: TRBV18
J gene: TRBJ2-2
D gene: NA
CDR3 protein: CASSSRRTDTGELFF
CDR3 DNA: TGTGCCAGCTCATCGCGACGGACAGACACCGGGGAGCTGTTTTTT

clone size: NA
V gene: TRBV3-1/TRBV3-2
J gene: TRBJ2-1
D gene: NA
CDR3 protein: CASSQDTGGGRQFF
CDR3 DNA: TGTGCCAGCAGCCAAGATACGGGGGGCGGCAGGCAGTTCTTC

clone size: NA
V gene: TRBV7-9
J gene: TRBJ2-3
D gene: TRBD2
CDR3 protein: CASSLWGGTQYF
CDR3 DNA: TGTGCCAGCAGCTTATGGGGGGGTACGCAGTATTTT

clone size: NA
V gene: TRBV27
J gene: TRBJ1-4
D gene: TRBD1
CDR3 protein: CASSSGQVNEKLFF
CDR3 DNA: TGTGCCAGCAGTTCGGGACAGGTTAATGAAAAACTGTTTTTT

clone size: NA
V gene: TRBV11-2
J gene: TRBJ1-4
D gene: NA
CDR3 protein: CASSPGRATNEKLFF
CDR3 DNA: TGTGCCAGCAGCCCCGGTAGAGCAACTAATGAAAAACTGTTTTTT

clone size: NA
V gene: TRBV18
J gene: TRBJ2-1
D gene: NA
CDR3 protein: CASSAEQGRSEQFF
CDR3 DNA: TGTGCCAGCTCAGCGGAACAGGGTCGGAGTGAGCAGTTCTTC

clone size: NA
V gene: TRBV25-1
J gene: TRBJ2-1
D gene: TRBD2
CDR3 protein: CASSTSGGRAPYNEQFF
CDR3 DNA: TGTGCCAGCAGTACCTCTGGGGGGAGGGCCCCATACAATGAGCAGTTCTTC

clone size: NA
V gene: TRBV18
J gene: TRBJ2-1
D gene: TRBD1
CDR3 protein: CASSPVPGQGTYNEQFF
CDR3 DNA: TGTGCCAGCTCACCGGTACCGGGACAGGGGACGTACAATGAGCAGTTCTTC

clone size: NA
V gene: TRBV6-2/TRBV6-3
J gene: TRBJ2-3
D gene: NA
CDR3 protein: CASSYGAGAVPDTQYF
CDR3 DNA: TGTGCCAGCAGTTACGGGGCGGGGGCTGTGCCAGATACGCAGTATTTT

clone size: once
V gene: TRBV6-5
J gene: TRBJ1-3
D gene: NA
CDR3 protein: CASREAGISGNTIYF
CDR3 DNA: TGTGCCAGCAGGGAGGCGGGAATCTCTGGAAACACCATATATTTT

clone size: NA
V gene: TRBV6-5
J gene: TRBJ2-7
D gene: TRBD2
CDR3 protein: CASGTSGRSEQYF
CDR3 DNA: TGTGCCAGTGGGACTAGCGGGAGGTCCGAGCAGTACTTC

clone size: once
V gene: TRBV29-1
J gene: TRBJ2-1
D gene: TRBD2
CDR3 protein: CSVETSGSAEQFF
CDR3 DNA: TGCAGCGTTGAAACTAGCGGGTCCGCGGAGCAGTTCTTC

clone size: NA
V gene: TRBV9
J gene: TRBJ2-2
D gene: NA
CDR3 protein: CASSVAGDTGELFF
CDR3 DNA: TGTGCCAGCAGCGTAGCAGGGGACACCGGGGAGCTGTTTTTT

clone size: NA
V gene: TRBV5-1
J gene: TRBJ1-1
D gene: TRBD1
CDR3 protein: CASSSQGVGTEAFF
CDR3 DNA: TGCGCCAGCAGCTCACAGGGGGTTGGCACTGAAGCTTTCTTT

clone size: NA
V gene: TRBV11-3
J gene: TRBJ2-7
D gene: NA
CDR3 protein: CASARSGSYEQYF
CDR3 DNA: TGTGCCAGCGCTAGATCTGGGTCCTACGAGCAGTACTTC

clone size: few
V gene: TRBV19
J gene: TRBJ2-1
D gene: NA
CDR3 protein: CASNRGTSNEQFF
CDR3 DNA: TGTGCCAGTAACCGGGGGACCTCAAATGAGCAGTTCTTC

clone size: NA
V gene: TRBV5-1
J gene: TRBJ2-7
D gene: NA
CDR3 protein: CASSLDSTYEQYF
CDR3 DNA: TGCGCCAGCAGCTTGGACAGTACCTACGAGCAGTACTTC

clone size: NA
V gene: TRBV6-5
J gene: TRBJ1-6
D gene: NA
CDR3 protein: CASSYAWGGANSPLHF
CDR3 DNA: TGTGCCAGCAGTTACGCCTGGGGGGGGGCCAACTCACCCCTCCACTTT

clone size: NA
V gene: TRBV4-3
J gene: TRBJ2-4
D gene: NA
CDR3 protein: CASSQDTAAAKNIQYF
CDR3 DNA: TGCGCCAGCAGCCAAGACACCGCGGCAGCCAAAAACATTCAGTACTTC

clone size: NA
V gene: TRBV5-1
J gene: TRBJ2-7
D gene: TRBD1
CDR3 protein: CASSPVGTGGGEQYF
CDR3 DNA: TGCGCCAGCAGCCCGGTTGGGACAGGGGGGGGCGAGCAGTACTTC

clone size: NA
V gene: TRBV6-5
J gene: TRBJ2-2
D gene: NA
CDR3 protein: CASLPGGLNTGELFF
CDR3 DNA: TGTGCCAGCCTCCCTGGCGGACTGAACACCGGGGAGCTGTTTTTT

clone size: NA
V gene: TRBV18
J gene: TRBJ2-4
D gene: TRBD1
CDR3 protein: CASSPGTGGEFGIQYF
CDR3 DNA: TGTGCCAGCTCACCAGGAACAGGGGGCGAGTTCGGCATTCAGTACTTC

clone size: NA
V gene: TRBV5-1
J gene: TRBJ1-2
D gene: TRBD1
CDR3 protein: CASSLQGGLDGYTF
CDR3 DNA: TGCGCCAGCAGCTTGCAGGGGGGATTGGATGGCTACACCTTC

clone size: NA
V gene: TRBV28
J gene: TRBJ2-3
D gene: TRBD2
CDR3 protein: CASSLGLGTQYF
CDR3 DNA: TGTGCCAGCAGTCTGGGACTAGGCACGCAGTATTTT

clone size: NA
V gene: TRBV7-2
J gene: TRBJ1-2
D gene: NA
CDR3 protein: CASSVDSGYTF
CDR3 DNA: TGTGCCAGCAGCGTGGACTCTGGCTACACCTTC

clone size: NA
V gene: TRBV6-2/TRBV6-3
J gene: TRBJ2-2
D gene: NA
CDR3 protein: CASSYSGGFTGELFF
CDR3 DNA: TGTGCCAGCAGTTACTCGGGGGGATTTACCGGGGAGCTGTTTTTT

clone size: NA
V gene: TRBV28
J gene: TRBJ2-3
D gene: TRBD1
CDR3 protein: CASSLNAGGDTQYF
CDR3 DNA: TGTGCCAGCAGCCTTAACGCAGGGGGAGATACGCAGTATTTT

clone size: few
V gene: TRBV5-1
J gene: TRBJ1-2
D gene: NA
CDR3 protein: CASSLALDTYGYTF
CDR3 DNA: TGCGCCAGCAGCTTGGCCTTGGACACCTATGGCTACACCTTC

clone size: NA
V gene: TRBV19
J gene: TRBJ1-2
D gene: NA
CDR3 protein: CASSRSRGASYGYTF
CDR3 DNA: TGTGCCAGTAGTAGATCCAGGGGAGCGTCCTATGGCTACACCTTC

clone size: NA
V gene: TRBV5-8
J gene: TRBJ2-5
D gene: TRBD2
CDR3 protein: CASSLTGTSGSETQYF
CDR3 DNA: TGTGCCAGCAGCTTAACCGGGACTAGCGGGAGTGAGACCCAGTACTTC

clone size: once
V gene: TRBV5-4
J gene: TRBJ2-5
D gene: TRBD2
CDR3 protein: CASSSSSGGLETQYF
CDR3 DNA: TGTGCCAGCAGCAGCTCTAGCGGGGGGCTGGAGACCCAGTACTTC

clone size: NA
V gene: TRBV19
J gene: TRBJ2-2
D gene: TRBD1
CDR3 protein: CASSIGQGTGELFF
CDR3 DNA: TGTGCCAGTAGTATTGGACAGGGGACCGGGGAGCTGTTTTTT

clone size: NA
V gene: TRBV7-2
J gene: TRBJ2-1
D gene: NA
CDR3 protein: CASSQTPGDEQFF
CDR3 DNA: TGTGCCAGCAGCCAAACCCCCGGGGATGAGCAGTTCTTC

clone size: NA
V gene: TRBV5-8
J gene: TRBJ2-5
D gene: TRBD1
CDR3 protein: CASSYYGTGEETQYF
CDR3 DNA: TGTGCCAGCAGCTATTACGGGACAGGGGAAGAGACCCAGTACTTC

clone size: NA
V gene: TRBV5-5
J gene: TRBJ1-3
D gene: NA
CDR3 protein: CASSPAGNSGNTIYF
CDR3 DNA: TGTGCCAGCAGCCCCGCGGGGAACTCTGGAAACACCATATATTTT

clone size: NA
V gene: TRBV12-3/TRBV12-4
J gene: TRBJ1-6
D gene: NA
CDR3 protein: CASAGGGSSPLHF
CDR3 DNA: TGTGCCAGCGCTGGGGGGGGTAGTTCACCCCTCCACTTT

clone size: NA
V gene: TRBV5-6
J gene: TRBJ2-7
D gene: TRBD2
CDR3 protein: CASSGWVAGDEQYF
CDR3 DNA: TGTGCCAGCAGCGGGTGGGTAGCGGGGGACGAGCAGTACTTC

clone size: NA
V gene: TRBV28
J gene: TRBJ1-1
D gene: NA
CDR3 protein: CASSLPGNTEAFF
CDR3 DNA: TGTGCCAGCAGTTTACCAGGGAACACTGAAGCTTTCTTT

clone size: NA
V gene: TRBV11-3
J gene: TRBJ2-1
D gene: NA
CDR3 protein: CASSATGNEQFF
CDR3 DNA: TGTGCCAGCAGCGCAACGGGGAATGAGCAGTTCTTC

clone size: NA
V gene: TRBV7-2
J gene: TRBJ1-6
D gene: NA
CDR3 protein: CASSSPPNSPLHF
CDR3 DNA: TGTGCCAGCAGCTCCCCTCCCAATTCACCCCTCCACTTT

clone size: NA
V gene: TRBV7-2
J gene: TRBJ2-5
D gene: TRBD2
CDR3 protein: CASTRLAGGETQYF
CDR3 DNA: TGTGCCAGCACCCGACTAGCGGGAGGGGAGACCCAGTACTTC

clone size: few
V gene: TRBV7-2
J gene: TRBJ2-2
D gene: NA
CDR3 protein: CASSLVSEGELFF
CDR3 DNA: TGTGCCAGCAGCTTAGTGAGTGAAGGGGAGCTGTTTTTT